This T cell receptor (beta chain) was sequenced for a study of technical replicates of blood from several donors. Profiled with immunoSEQ multiplex PCR; TCRdb holds only in-frame clones, not every one. Seen here are 45,000 to 65,000 clones, 90% to 95% observed once, and the top ten hold just over 3%. V lost 4 bases, J lost 3 bases, and 18 bases lay in between. Germline CDR1 and CDR2: MGHDK and SYGVNS. The CDR3 loop spans 16 amino acids. J is TRBJ1-1 and V is TRBV25-1; weak D call: TRBD1 (5 bases). The sequence came from a human donor in good health. Some clones in this sample may be carry-over from other donors' samples. Sequencing used PBMCs. CDR3 protein: CASSAPRGRGDTEAFF. In DNA, the CDR3 is TGTGCCAGCAGTGCCCCACGGGGCCGGGGGGACACTGAAGCTTTCTTT.